This TCR beta chain stems from a study of shared clonotypes between healthy human individuals. Regarding the study as a whole: Among donors, clonotype sharing was expected to be affected by sequencing depth. Inspection by rarefaction showed sorted-subset sequencing to be incomplete despite large depth.

CDR1 is MNHEY and CDR2 is SMNVEV in the germline V gene (reference sequence). V shed 5 bases and J 0 bases; nucleotides not matched to a gene: 12. The CDR3 sequence is 17 residues long. Naive CD8 cells were CD45RO-negative, positively selected for CCR7, excluding terminally differentiated effector memory CD45RA+ cells. All of the donors resided in Nashville, Tennessee, and each was a Caucasian adult. Libraries were prepared by immunoSEQ multiplex PCR; TCRdb keeps only in-frame clonotypes and omits some of them. The sample lists about 680,000 clones, 90% to 95% occurring once. As to this clone: Its antigen is still unknown.

Material: naive CD8+ T cells sorted from blood. The TCR originated in a man between 25 and 39 years old in good health. The chain links TRBV27 to TRBJ2-7; 8 bases match TRBD1. CDR3 sequence (DNA): TGTGCCAGCAGTCTTCGCCTGGGTGACAGGGGCTCCTACGAGCAGTACTTC. It codes for CASSLRLGDRGSYEQYF.